Listed here are 29 T cell receptor beta chains from one sample, sequenced in a study of T cell changes during pregnancy in multiple sclerosis. The table came from immunoSEQ multiplex PCR; TCRdb's copy has only in-frame clones and leaves some out. The sample shows tens of thousands of clones, roughly nine tenths of them seen only once. This material consisted of peripheral blood, taken in the third trimester of pregnancy. The receptors originated from a female donor with multiple sclerosis, enrolled in a pregnancy study.

The V and J genes are TRBV20-1 and TRBJ2-7; the match to TRBD2 covers 7 bases. The CDR3 is made up of 11 amino acids. V shed 7 bases, J shed 3 bases, and the junction held 3 bases outside the gene matches. Germline CDR1 reads DFQATT; CDR2 reads SNEGSKA (reference sequence). CDR3 sequence reads: CSVRDYYEQYF. CDR3 in DNA: TGCAGTGTCAGGGACTACTACGAGCAGTACTTC.

The chain recombines TRBV7-9 with TRBJ2-7; TRBD2 agrees at 11 bases. The V gene's germline CDR1 is SEHNR and CDR2 FQNEAQ (reference sequence). There are 19 residues in the CDR3. Unmatched junction bases numbered 16, after V lost 5 bases and J lost 1 base. In DNA form, the CDR3 reads TGTGCCAGCAGCGTCTCCCGGTGGACCGGGACTAGCGGTTCCTACGAGCAGTACTTC. Translation: CASSVSRWTGTSGSYEQYF.

The chain uses TRBV11-3 and TRBJ2-7; a possible D gene is TRBD1 (6 bases). V was trimmed by 5 bases and J by 3 bases, leaving 14 bases between them. CDR1 is SGHNT and CDR2 is YENEEA in the germline V gene. The CDR3 totals 14 residues. CDR3: CASSEGHLNYEQYF. CDR3 nucleotides: TGTGCCAGCAGCGAGGGACACCTTAACTACGAGCAGTACTTC.

J is TRBJ2-7 and V is TRBV14; TRBD1 matches at 10 bases. This CDR3 contains 16 residues. Germline V CDR1 and CDR2: SGHDN, FVKESK. V lost 4 bases and J lost 7; bases outside the gene matches: 13. CDR3 DNA: TGTGCCAGCAGCCTACACCTGGGACAGGGGTTACGAGAGCAGTACTTC. It yields the protein CASSLHLGQGLREQYF.

The chain has TRBV5-1 and TRBJ2-5; D may be TRBD1 (5 bases). The CDR3 has 14 amino acids. V lost 0 bases and J 1 base, leaving 7 bases between the germline ends. The germline V gene encodes CDR1 SGHRS and CDR2 YFSETQ. CDR3 residues: CASSLATVQETQYF. Here the CDR3 DNA reads TGCGCCAGCAGCTTGGCGACAGTCCAAGAGACCCAGTACTTC.

The chain has TRBV7-2 and TRBJ2-1, with 15 bases that match TRBD2. The CDR3 is 19 residues long. Germline V lookup: CDR1 SGHTA, CDR2 FQGNSA. V gave up 7 bases and J gave up 0 bases; unmatched junction bases: 10. CDR3 residues: CASTGTGTSGGSSYNEQFF. The CDR3 DNA reads as TGTGCCAGCACCGGTACAGGGACTAGCGGGGGGAGCTCCTACAATGAGCAGTTCTTC.

This clone is a singleton in its sample. The chain is built from TRBV6-5 and TRBJ1-1, with D unresolved. V lost 1 base and J lost 0, with 12 bases in between. The germline CDR1 and CDR2 sequences are MNHEY and SVGAGI. This CDR3 region has 16 residues. CDR3 coding DNA: TGTGCCAGCAGTTACTGGACCCCGGGGTTGAACACTGAAGCTTTCTTT. Amino acid sequence: CASSYWTPGLNTEAFF.

This rearrangement joins TRBV5-1 to TRBJ1-1; 7 nucleotides agree with TRBD1. CDR3 length: 14 amino acids. V trimming: 2 bases; J trimming: 3 bases; junction bases outside the gene matches: 4. Germline V gene data show CDR1 as SGHRS and CDR2 as YFSETQ. For the CDR3, the DNA is TGCGCCAGCAGCTTAGGACAGGCGGACACTGAAGCTTTCTTT. Its translation: CASSLGQADTEAFF.

The genes are TRBV6-6 and TRBJ2-7, with TRBD1 as a possible D gene (6 bases). CDR1 and CDR2 (germline): MNHNY, SVGAGI (reference sequence). The V gene lost 5 bases and the J gene lost 5 bases, with 22 bases spanning the gap. The CDR3 runs to 16 residues. CDR3: CASSKLVGRGKNEQYF. CDR3 bases: TGTGCCAGCAGTAAGTTAGTCGGCAGGGGAAAAAACGAGCAGTACTTC.

V and J are TRBV6-1 and TRBJ1-6; TRBD1 is a possible D gene (6 bases). V was trimmed by 1 base and J by 7 bases, leaving 17 bases between them. This CDR3 region has 17 residues. Germline-derived CDR1 and CDR2 are MNHNS and SASEGT. The CDR3 reads CASSEGFGGARNSPLHF. DNA of the CDR3: TGTGCCAGCAGTGAAGGCTTTGGGGGGGCGAGGAATTCACCCCTCCACTTT.

The V gene is TRBV6-5, the J gene TRBJ2-3; 15 bases map to TRBD2. The CDR3 is 16 amino acids. V was pared by 4 bases and J by 6 bases, with 5 bases of the junction left unmatched. Germline CDR1 reads MNHEY; CDR2 reads SVGAGI. The CDR3: CASSWGTSGRRDTQYF. As DNA, the CDR3 is TGTGCCAGCAGTTGGGGGACTAGCGGGAGGCGGGATACGCAGTATTTT.

The J gene is TRBJ1-5, the V gene TRBV7-8, with TRBD1 identical over 7 bases. The CDR3 totals 14 residues. CDR1 and CDR2 from the germline V gene are SGHVS and FQNEAQ. V lost 2 bases to trimming and J lost 5 bases; unmatched junction nucleotides: 3. Here the CDR3 reads CASSLNRGYQPQHF. In DNA, the CDR3 is TGTGCCAGCAGCTTAAACAGGGGATATCAGCCCCAGCATTTT.

The rearrangement links TRBV4-3 to TRBJ2-4, with D perhaps TRBD1 (5 bases). CDR3 length equals 16 residues. Germline CDR1 LGHNA, CDR2 YSLEER. Trimming took 0 bases from V and 4 from J, leaving 13 bases between them. CDR3 amino acids: CASSQDLGVSKNIQYF. The CDR3 DNA follows: TGCGCCAGCAGCCAAGATTTAGGGGTTTCGAAAAACATTCAGTACTTC.

This clone appeared a few times. The rearrangement joins TRBV27 to TRBJ1-6; 11 positions match TRBD1. The V gene's germline CDR1 is MNHEY and CDR2 SMNVEV (reference sequence). CDR3 length: 16 residues. V lost 5 bases to trimming and J lost 9 bases; unmatched junction nucleotides: 9. The CDR3 sequence: CASSRFIGTGGSPLHF. The CDR3 DNA follows: TGTGCCAGCAGTCGATTTATAGGGACAGGGGGTTCACCCCTCCACTTT.

The chain joins TRBV5-4 to TRBJ1-2; 7 bases are a match to TRBD1. The CDR3 extends over 16 amino acids. CDR1 SGHNT and CDR2 YYREEE come from the germline V gene (reference sequence). J lost 4 bases, V lost 2 bases, and 11 bases had no gene match. CDR3 protein: CASSLPHRGRTYGYTF. The CDR3, as DNA: TGTGCCAGCAGCTTACCACACAGGGGCCGGACCTATGGCTACACCTTC. The variable domain in full, with the rest retrieved from reference TRBV5-4 and TRBJ1-2, is ETGVTQSPTHLIKTRGQQVTLRCSSQSGHNTVSWYQQALGQGPQFIFQYYREEENGRGNFPPRFSGLQFPNYSSELNVNALELDDSALYLCASSLPHRGRTYGYTFGSGTRLTVV.

This chain links TRBV27 with TRBJ1-5; 8 nucleotides align to TRBD1. Trimming removed 2 bases from V and 6 bases from J; junction bases left unmatched: 3. The CDR3 contains 14 residues. Germline CDR1 and CDR2: MNHEY and SMNVEV (reference sequence). CDR3 loop: CASSLQGAGQPQHF. As DNA, the CDR3 is TGTGCCAGCAGTTTACAGGGGGCGGGTCAGCCCCAGCATTTT.

This chain joins TRBV28 and TRBJ1-2, with D unresolved. Trimming removed 2 bases from V and 5 bases from J, with 3 bases in between. CDR1 MDHEN and CDR2 SYDVKM come from the germline V gene. The CDR3 extends over 11 amino acids. CDR3 DNA: TGTGCCAGCAGTTTACGTTATGGCTACACCTTC. Protein: CASSLRYGYTF.

This chain uses TRBV5-8 with TRBJ1-3; D is undetermined. The V end lost 0 bases, the J end lost 0 bases, and 13 bases lay between the germline ends. The CDR3 consists of 17 residues. The germline CDR1 and CDR2 sequences are SGHTS and YDEGEE. CDR3: CASSLGLADISGNTIYF. The CDR3 DNA reads as TGTGCCAGCAGCTTGGGTCTGGCAGATATCTCTGGAAACACCATATATTTT. Filled out from reference TRBV5-8 and TRBJ1-3, the complete variable domain reads EAGVTQSPTHLIKTRGQQATLRCSPISGHTSVYWYQQALGLGLQFLLWYDEGEERNRGNFPPRFSGRQFPNYSSELNVNALELEDSALYLCASSLGLADISGNTIYFGEGSWLTVV.

The chain has TRBV18 and TRBJ1-2; D not resolved. The CDR3 runs to 11 residues. Trimming shortened V by 3 bases and J by 6 bases, and 5 bases separated the two germline ends. In germline, CDR1 is KGHSH, CDR2 LQKENI. The CDR3 sequence is CASSPGDGYTF. CDR3 coding DNA: TGTGCCAGCTCACCGGGAGATGGCTACACCTTC.

The chain recombines TRBV12-5 with TRBJ1-5; a weak D match, TRBD1 (5 bases). Germline V gene lookup returns CDR1 LGHNT and CDR2 FRNRAP. The CDR3 runs to 15 residues. V shed 1 base and J shed 1 base, with 8 bases lying between them. This CDR3 is CASGLGRASNQPQHF. Written as DNA, the CDR3 is TGTGCTAGTGGTTTGGGCAGGGCAAGCAATCAGCCCCAGCATTTT.

This clone was picked up one time. The rearrangement links TRBV27 to TRBJ2-1; D is perhaps TRBD2 (5 bases). The CDR3 is 13 residues long. CDR1 and CDR2 from the germline V gene are MNHEY and SMNVEV (reference sequence). V lost 3 bases, J lost 8 bases, and 11 bases lay in between. The DNA of the CDR3 is TGTGCCAGCAGTTTGAGGGTGGGCGATGAGCAGTTCTTC. Protein product: CASSLRVGDEQFF.

J is TRBJ2-1 and V is TRBV4-1; the match to TRBD2 covers 9 bases. Germline CDR1 reads MGHRA; CDR2 reads YSYEKL. There are 16 residues in the CDR3. The V and J ends lost 1 base and 7 bases, in that order; junction bases with no gene match: 8. The CDR3 DNA reads TGCGCCAGCAGCCAAGGCTCAGGCGGGAGGGTAAATGAGCAGTTCTTC. It is translated as CASSQGSGGRVNEQFF.

The chain uses TRBV21-1 and TRBJ1-1; no DNA check was done on the table's D call, TRBD1. TRBV21-1 is noted as a pseudogene. CDR3 size: 14 residues. The CDR3 region is CASSEHRSYTEAFF. CDR3 in DNA: TGTGCCAGCAGCGAACACAGGTCCTACACTGAAGCTTTCTTT.

The chain combines TRBV6-1 with TRBJ1-5; the D is unclear. Germline V gene data show CDR1 as MNHNS and CDR2 as SASEGT. The CDR3 is made up of 15 amino acids. Trimming cost V 6 bases and J 5 bases, with 17 bases left between them. In DNA, the CDR3 is TGTGCCAGCAGCCCGTTAGGAGGTGGCGATCAGCCCCAGCATTTT. Translation: CASSPLGGGDQPQHF.

J is TRBJ1-4 and V is TRBV2, with TRBD1 as a possible D gene (5 bases). Germline V gene lookup returns CDR1 SNHLY and CDR2 FYNNEI. The CDR3 extends over 14 amino acids. Trimming pared 8 bases from V and 6 bases from J, leaving 16 bases between. CDR3 nucleotides: TGTGCCAGCCATCAGGGCACAGGCGATGAAAAACTGTTTTTT. Its translation: CASHQGTGDEKLFF.

The V call is TRBV2, the J call TRBJ2-3, with 7 bases that match TRBD2. Germline V gene sequence: CDR1 SNHLY, CDR2 FYNNEI. V dropped 6 bases and J dropped 4; count of bases not matched to a gene: 1. CDR3 size: 12 residues. CDR3 DNA: TGTGCCAGCAGGCGGGAGTCAGATACGCAGTATTTT. Amino acids: CASRRESDTQYF.

The gene calls are TRBV5-5 and TRBJ2-3, with D unclear. Trimming left V 0 bases short and J 2 bases short, with 13 bases between. The CDR3 is 16 amino acids. Germline V lookup: CDR1 SGHKS, CDR2 YYEKEE (reference sequence). The CDR3 DNA follows: TGTGCCAGCAGCTTGGTTGTGGCAGGTTCCACAGATACGCAGTATTTT. As protein: CASSLVVAGSTDTQYF.

The chain uses TRBV7-9 and TRBJ1-5; 12 bases fit TRBD1. Trimming took 5 bases from V and 6 from J; bases not matched to a gene: 11. From germline, CDR1 is SEHNR and CDR2 FQNEAQ (reference sequence). This CDR3 is 17 amino acids long. The DNA of the CDR3 is TGTGCCAGCAGCGACGGGACAGGGGGCATTTCGGGTCAGCCCCAGCATTTT. Residues: CASSDGTGGISGQPQHF.

This chain connects TRBV6-5 to TRBJ1-1; D not certain. The CDR3 is made up of 12 amino acids. In germline, CDR1 is MNHEY, CDR2 SVGAGI. V dropped 8 bases and J dropped 3 bases, with 10 bases sitting between them. This CDR3 is CASCGRDTEAFF. The CDR3 DNA is TGTGCCAGCTGCGGCCGGGACACTGAAGCTTTCTTT.